The sequence of this TCR beta chain was determined in a study of T cells in Graves' hyperthyroidism and ophthalmopathy. Whole-study results and caveats: Blood also showed most of the thyroid clonotypes that were expanded above 0.001.

The CDR3 spans 13 residues. The ends were cut back, 6 bases at V and 4 bases at J, with 10 bases in the middle. Per germline, CDR1 MDHEN and CDR2 SYDVKM. The CDR3 regions of TCR beta were amplified from RNA transcripts. First-round RT-PCR targeting the TCR CDR3 was performed with the HTBI primer set. TCRdb called the multiplex PCR reads again in MiXCR, with one record for every CDR3 protein. The table lists about 610,000 distinct CDR3 sequences, 14% to 15% of them singletons. For this clonotype: Antigen unknown.

The gene calls are TRBV28 and TRBJ1-5; no firm D call. This TCR was recovered from a woman between 35 and 50 years old with Graves' ophthalmopathy. Sequencing input: blood. The CDR3 region is CASRLSPNQPQHF. The CDR3 nucleotides read TGTGCCAGCAGGTTGAGCCCTAATCAGCCCCAGCATTTT.